This T cell receptor (beta chain) stems from a study of cytomegalovirus exposure and HLA in healthy donors. Findings of the study overall: In a later analysis, an Asian-associated ancestry cluster reportedly showed fewer N-insertions than the roughly 700-donor mean. Beyond CMV serostatus, there was no information to go on about immune exposure. CMV antigen specificity was confirmed in vitro for a few CMV-associated chains.

To note about this clone: The target antigen is unknown.

With V trimmed by 4 bases and J by 2 bases, 4 bases remained unmatched. Germline CDR1 and CDR2: MNHEY and SMNVEV (reference sequence). The CDR3 has 14 amino acids. The PCR was carried out with 60 Vbeta primers and 13 Jbeta primers. Sequencing was performed with immunoSEQ multiplex PCR; in TCRdb, only in-frame clones are kept and a portion is missing. The table has around 170,000 clones, over 60% seen once. The sample was PBMCs. The chain has TRBV27 and TRBJ1-1, with 7 bases lining up with TRBD1. The origin of this receptor is a man younger than 30 in good health and CMV-seronegative. CDR3 DNA: TGTGCCAGCAGTTGGACAGGCTTAAACACTGAAGCTTTCTTT. Residues: CASSWTGLNTEAFF.